This T cell receptor beta chain was sequenced for a study of OX40 agonist ivuxolimab in advanced cancers. As for the study in general: A mean age of 60 years, range 23 to 79, was recorded, and over 65% were male.

The CDR3 has 13 residues. Germline-derived CDR1 and CDR2 are SEHNR and FQNEAQ (reference sequence). The V segment lost 0 bases and the J segment 5 bases; nucleotides outside the gene matches: 1. Data came from immunoSEQ multiplex PCR; TCRdb stores just in-frame clones and leaves some out. The sample contains under 50,000 clones, 87% of which appear only once. Notes on this clone: The same CDR3 arises from other DNA sequences in this sample as well.

This chain joins TRBV7-9 and TRBJ2-7; 7 bases fit TRBD2. The receptor comes from an adult with an advanced solid tumor such as melanoma, head and neck, liver or kidney cancer. The sequenced sample was CD4+ or CD8+ T cells sorted from blood, obtained in a trial of the OX40 agonist ivuxolimab. Written as DNA, the CDR3 is TGTGCCAGCAGCTTAGCGGGAGGGGACGAGCAGTACTTC. As protein: CASSLAGGDEQYF.